What follows are 9 T cell receptor beta chains derived from one specimen sequenced in a study of blood T cells in healthy people across ages. For the second PCR, which ran for about 6 to 11 cycles, a sample-barcoded 5' primer and a J-beta primer mix were used. Each CDR3 protein is one row after TCRdb ran MiXCR on the 5' RACE reads. The sample lists some 760,000 distinct CDR3 sequences, approximately 25% occurring once. This sample was shared with a second study, whose subject was T cells of mothers and their children.

Sequenced: blood. The source is a boy younger than 18 in good health.

The chain has TRBV5-1 and TRBJ2-5; D perhaps matches TRBD1 (5 bases). The tail of the sequence fits TRBJ2-1 better, so the J call may be wrong. Germline V gene sequence: CDR1 SGHRS, CDR2 YFSETQ. CDR3 length: 14 residues. The CDR3 spells CASVSPAGPNEQFF. In nucleotides, the CDR3 is TGCGCCAGCGTATCTCCTGCAGGGCCCAATGAGCAGTTCTTC.

This chain connects TRBV19 to TRBJ2-4; D possibly uses TRBD1 or TRBD2 (7 bases each). The CDR3 is 13 amino acids. Germline V lookup: CDR1 LNHDA, CDR2 SQIVND (reference sequence). The V end was cut by 3 bases, the J end by 10 bases, with 13 bases between. DNA for the CDR3: TGTGCCAGTAGTATGTCTCAGGGGGGGATTCAGTACTTC. It yields the protein CASSMSQGGIQYF.

This clonotype was counted only a few times. The chain carries TRBV29-1 and TRBJ1-1; no definite D call. The V end lost 1 base, the J end lost 4 bases, and 10 bases lay between the germline ends. Per germline, CDR1 SQVTM and CDR2 ANQGSEA. This CDR3 region has 13 residues. DNA of the CDR3: TGCAGCGTTGAAGGACGGCTAAGCACTGAAGCTTTCTTT. Its translation: CSVEGRLSTEAFF.

This clonotype was counted between two and nine times. The J gene is TRBJ2-5, the V gene TRBV20-1; the D is unclear. Gene TRBJ2-1 matches the end of the DNA better, so the J call may be wrong. Per germline, CDR1 DFQATT and CDR2 SNEGSKA (reference sequence). The CDR3 sequence is 14 residues long. CDR3: CSARGWALYNEQFF. CDR3 sequence (DNA): TGCAGTGCTAGGGGCTGGGCGTTATACAATGAGCAGTTCTTC.

This clonotype was detected only once. This rearrangement joins TRBV4-2 to TRBJ2-1; perhaps TRBD1 as D (5 bases). This CDR3 region has 13 residues. CDR1 is LGHNA, CDR2 YNFKEQ, per germline. V lost 3 bases to trimming and J lost 8 bases, with 11 bases between them. The CDR3 spells CASSHGAVDEQFF. The CDR3, as DNA: TGTGCCAGCAGCCATGGGGCTGTCGATGAGCAGTTCTTC.

This clonotype was counted between two and nine times. The chain is built from TRBV9 and TRBJ2-5; tentatively, D is TRBD2 (5 bases). The J call may be faulty, since TRBJ2-7 better matches the DNA end. Germline lookup yields CDR1 SGDLS and CDR2 YYNGEE. This CDR3 contains 13 residues. The CDR3 DNA sequence: TGTGCCAGCAGCGTAGTCCCTCGGGGCGAGCAGTACTTC. It encodes CASSVVPRGEQYF.

This chain connects TRBV20-1 to TRBJ2-1; possible D gene TRBD2, 6 bases. Per the germline V gene, CDR1 is DFQATT and CDR2 is SNEGSKA (reference sequence). Trimming took 6 bases from V and 0 from J, leaving 21 bases between them. The CDR3 is 17 residues long. CDR3 coding DNA: TGCAGTGCCCTCTTAGGAGCGGGCGCCTTCTCCTACAATGAGCAGTTCTTC. The encoded protein is CSALLGAGAFSYNEQFF.

This chain joins TRBV6-1 and TRBJ2-7; TRBD2 might be the D (6 bases). The germline CDR1 and CDR2 sequences are MNHNS and SASEGT. CDR3 length: 13 amino acids. V gave up 4 bases and J gave up 4 bases, with 11 bases separating them. CDR3 region: CASSVGRGYEQYF. The CDR3 DNA reads TGTGCCAGCAGTGTCGGGAGAGGTTACGAGCAGTACTTC.

The chain joins TRBV7-2 to TRBJ2-3, with D possibly being TRBD2 (7 bases). The germline V and J ends were trimmed by 6 bases and 6 bases, with 16 bases remaining between them. CDR3 size: 14 residues. From germline, CDR1 is SGHTA and CDR2 FQGNSA. Here the CDR3 reads CASRPTGGLDTQYF. In nucleotides, the CDR3 is TGTGCCAGCAGACCGACGGGGGGCTTGGATACGCAGTATTTT.